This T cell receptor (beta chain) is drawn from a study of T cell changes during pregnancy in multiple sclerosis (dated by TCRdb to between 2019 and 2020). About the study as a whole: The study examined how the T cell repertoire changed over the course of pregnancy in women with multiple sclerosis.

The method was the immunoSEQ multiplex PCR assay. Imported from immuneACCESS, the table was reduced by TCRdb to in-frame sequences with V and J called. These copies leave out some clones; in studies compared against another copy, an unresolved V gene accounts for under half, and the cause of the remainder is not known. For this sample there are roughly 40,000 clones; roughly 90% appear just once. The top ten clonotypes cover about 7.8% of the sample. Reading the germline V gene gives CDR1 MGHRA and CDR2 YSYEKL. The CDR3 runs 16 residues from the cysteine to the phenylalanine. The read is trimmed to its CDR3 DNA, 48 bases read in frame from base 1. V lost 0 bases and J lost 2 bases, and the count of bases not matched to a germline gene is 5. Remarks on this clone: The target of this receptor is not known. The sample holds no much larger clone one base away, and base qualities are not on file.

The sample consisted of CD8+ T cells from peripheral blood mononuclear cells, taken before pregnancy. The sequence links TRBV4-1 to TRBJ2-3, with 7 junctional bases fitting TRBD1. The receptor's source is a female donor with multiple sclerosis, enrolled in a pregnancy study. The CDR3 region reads CASSQDPGGYTDTQYF. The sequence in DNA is TGCGCCAGCAGCCAAGATCCAGGGGGTTACACAGATACGCAGTATTTT.